These 8 T cell receptor beta chains share one sample of origin, sequenced in a study of shared T cell receptors in the human thymus. TCRdb keeps only in-frame clones here, not all; method: immunoSEQ multiplex PCR. The data hold hundreds of thousands of clones, with around 85% observed a single time. This sample was also put to use in a study of human thymus T cells.

The material sequenced was thymocytes. These receptors were collected from a girl less than two years old with a congenital heart defect.

This chain connects TRBV5-1 to TRBJ2-2; D possibly corresponds to TRBD2 (5 bases). V dropped 4 bases and J dropped 6 bases, with 28 bases sitting between them. Per germline, CDR1 SGHRS and CDR2 YFSETQ. This CDR3 has 19 residues. The CDR3 reads CASSIGSTGYPWNPGELFF. As DNA, the CDR3 is TGCGCCAGCAGCATAGGTTCAACGGGATATCCCTGGAATCCCGGGGAGCTGTTTTTT.

This clone was detected only once. The chain combines TRBV5-1 with TRBJ1-3; D ambiguous. From germline, CDR1 is SGHRS and CDR2 YFSETQ. The V gene lost 4 bases and the J gene lost 0 bases, with 20 bases spanning the gap. The CDR3 sequence is 18 residues long. In DNA form, the CDR3 reads TGCGCCAGCAGCGTACGGTACCCTTCCGCTCGCTCTGGAAACACCATATATTTT. Encoded protein: CASSVRYPSARSGNTIYF. Together with reference TRBV5-1 and TRBJ1-3, the CDR3 gives the full variable domain: KAGVTQTPRYLIKTRGQQVTLSCSPISGHRSVSWYQQTPGQGLQFLFEYFSETQRNKGNFPGRFSGRQFSNSRSEMNVSTLELGDSALYLCASSVRYPSARSGNTIYFGEGSWLTVV.

The chain employs TRBV29-1 and TRBJ1-1; 9 bases fit TRBD1. Germline trimming cut 4 bases from V and 9 bases from J; bases unmatched to any gene: 18. CDR1 is SQVTM, CDR2 ANQGSEA, per germline. This CDR3 contains 16 residues. The CDR3 loop is CSVGPFALGTGSKAFF. CDR3 coding DNA: TGCAGCGTTGGGCCCTTTGCCCTGGGGACAGGGTCAAAAGCTTTCTTT.

V is TRBV4-1 and J is TRBJ1-2; 9 bases align to TRBD1. Germline CDR1 is MGHRA and CDR2 is YSYEKL. V dropped 1 base and J dropped 8; count of bases not matched to a gene: 8. There are 15 residues in the CDR3. CDR3 nucleotide sequence: TGCGCCAGCAGCCAAGGGGAACAGGGGGCTGGAGGCTACACCTTC. Residues: CASSQGEQGAGGYTF.

The CDR3 coding sequence is TGTGCCAGCAGTTTTCAGGAGGGTCCAAAGTACTTC. Amino acid sequence: CASSFQEGPKYF. The J gene is TRBJ2-7, the V gene TRBV2, with D possibly matching TRBD2 (6 bases). CDR1 and CDR2 from the germline V gene are SNHLY and FYNNEI. The V end was cut by 5 bases, the J end by 11 bases, with 16 bases between. The CDR3 is made up of 12 amino acids. The variable domain in full, completed from reference TRBV2 and TRBJ2-7, reads EPEVTQTPSHQVTQMGQEVILRCVPISNHLYFYWYRQILGQKVEFLVSFYNNEISEKSEIFDDQFSVERPDGSNFTLKIRSTKLEDSAMYFCASSFQEGPKYFGPGTRLTVT.

The rearrangement uses TRBV19 and TRBJ1-1, with D tentatively TRBD1 (5 bases). CDR3 length: 14 residues. Germline values: CDR1 LNHDA, CDR2 SQIVND (reference sequence). Trimming shortened V by 4 bases and J by 5 bases, and 14 bases separated the two germline ends. CDR3: CASSTGLFLTEAFF. CDR3 sequence (DNA): TGTGCCAGTAGTACGGGACTTTTTTTAACTGAAGCTTTCTTT.

The V and J genes are TRBV5-1 and TRBJ2-1; 7 bases align to TRBD2. V lost 6 bases and J lost 7; bases outside the gene matches: 22. The germline gives CDR1 SGHRS, CDR2 YFSETQ. The CDR3 runs to 18 residues. The CDR3 loop is CASKVSGTTGRAINEQFF. Here the CDR3 DNA reads TGCGCCAGCAAGGTCTCAGGGACGACTGGGAGGGCGATTAATGAGCAGTTCTTC. The whole variable domain, filled in from reference TRBV5-1 and TRBJ2-1, reads KAGVTQTPRYLIKTRGQQVTLSCSPISGHRSVSWYQQTPGQGLQFLFEYFSETQRNKGNFPGRFSGRQFSNSRSEMNVSTLELGDSALYLCASKVSGTTGRAINEQFFGPGTRLTVL.

This chain links TRBV27 with TRBJ1-4; D remains ambiguous. V was pared by 10 bases and J by 0 bases, with 15 bases between. The CDR3 runs 15 residues. CDR1 is MNHEY and CDR2 is SMNVEV in the germline V gene (reference sequence). The CDR3 loop reads CATQRVGTTNEKLFF. In nucleotides, the CDR3 is TGTGCCACCCAGCGGGTAGGGACAACTAATGAAAAACTGTTTTTT.